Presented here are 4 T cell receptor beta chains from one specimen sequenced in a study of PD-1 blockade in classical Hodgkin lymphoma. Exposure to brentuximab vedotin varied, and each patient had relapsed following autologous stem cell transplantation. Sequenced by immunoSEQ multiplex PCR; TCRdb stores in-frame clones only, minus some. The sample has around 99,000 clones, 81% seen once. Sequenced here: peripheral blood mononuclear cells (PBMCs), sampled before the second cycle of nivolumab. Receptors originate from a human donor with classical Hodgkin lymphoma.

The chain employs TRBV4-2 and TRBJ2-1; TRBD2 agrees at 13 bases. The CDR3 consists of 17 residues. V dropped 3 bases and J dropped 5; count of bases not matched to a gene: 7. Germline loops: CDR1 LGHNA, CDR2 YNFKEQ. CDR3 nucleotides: TGTGCCAGCAGCCATCCCCCGGGACTAGCGGGACACAATGAGCAGTTCTTC. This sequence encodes CASSHPPGLAGHNEQFF.

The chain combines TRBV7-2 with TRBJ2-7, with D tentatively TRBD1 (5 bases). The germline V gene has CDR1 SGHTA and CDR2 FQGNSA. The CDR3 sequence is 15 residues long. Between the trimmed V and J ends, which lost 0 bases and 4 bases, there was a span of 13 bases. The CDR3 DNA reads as TGTGCCAGCAGCTTAGCTAAAGGGGCCTTATACGAGCAGTACTTC. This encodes CASSLAKGALYEQYF.

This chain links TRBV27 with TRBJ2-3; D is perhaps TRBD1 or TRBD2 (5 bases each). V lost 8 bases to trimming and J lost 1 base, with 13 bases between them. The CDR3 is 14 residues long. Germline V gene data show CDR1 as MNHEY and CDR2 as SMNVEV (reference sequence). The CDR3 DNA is TGTGCCAGCCGCCCGGGGCTTCGCACAGATACGCAGTATTTT. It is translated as CASRPGLRTDTQYF.

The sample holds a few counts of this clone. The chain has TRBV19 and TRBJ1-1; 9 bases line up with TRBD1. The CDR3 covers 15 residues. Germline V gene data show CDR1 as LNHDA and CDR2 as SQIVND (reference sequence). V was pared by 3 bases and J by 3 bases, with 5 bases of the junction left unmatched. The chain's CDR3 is CASSISTGGYTEAFF. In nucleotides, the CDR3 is TGTGCCAGTAGTATCTCGACAGGGGGTTACACTGAAGCTTTCTTT.